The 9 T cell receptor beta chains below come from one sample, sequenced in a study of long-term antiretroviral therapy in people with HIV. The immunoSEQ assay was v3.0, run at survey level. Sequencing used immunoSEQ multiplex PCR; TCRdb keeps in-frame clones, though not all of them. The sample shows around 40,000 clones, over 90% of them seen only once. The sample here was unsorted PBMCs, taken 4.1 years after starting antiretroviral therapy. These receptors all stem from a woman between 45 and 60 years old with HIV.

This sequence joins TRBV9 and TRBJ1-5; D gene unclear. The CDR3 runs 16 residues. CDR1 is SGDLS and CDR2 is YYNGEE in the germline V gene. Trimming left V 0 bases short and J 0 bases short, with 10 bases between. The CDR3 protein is CASSVGADYSNQPQHF. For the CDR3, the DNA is TGTGCCAGCAGCGTAGGGGCGGACTATAGCAATCAGCCCCAGCATTTT.

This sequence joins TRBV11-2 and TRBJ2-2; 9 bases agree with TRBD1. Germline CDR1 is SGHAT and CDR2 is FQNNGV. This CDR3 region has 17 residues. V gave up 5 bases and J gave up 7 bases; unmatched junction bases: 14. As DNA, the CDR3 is TGTGCCAGCAGCACCCCGGGACAGGGTCTTGGATACGGGGAGCTGTTTTTT. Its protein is CASSTPGQGLGYGELFF.

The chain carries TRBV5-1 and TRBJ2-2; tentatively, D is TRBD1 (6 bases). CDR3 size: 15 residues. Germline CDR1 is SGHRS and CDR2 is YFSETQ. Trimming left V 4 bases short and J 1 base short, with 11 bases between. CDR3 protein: CASSGTGLNTGELFF. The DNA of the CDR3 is TGCGCCAGCAGCGGAACAGGGCTGAACACCGGGGAGCTGTTTTTT.

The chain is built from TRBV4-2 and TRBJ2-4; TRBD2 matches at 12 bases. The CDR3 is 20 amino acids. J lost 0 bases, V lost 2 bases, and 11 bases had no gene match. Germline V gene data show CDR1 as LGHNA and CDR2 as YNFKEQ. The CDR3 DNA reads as TGTGCCAGCAGCCAAATGCTCTCTAGCGGGGGGGCTCTAGCCAAAAACATTCAGTACTTC. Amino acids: CASSQMLSSGGALAKNIQYF.

CDR3 nucleotide sequence: TGTGCCAGCAGCTTCGGCAGCTCCGGGGCTAATTCACCCCTCCACTTT. Protein sequence: CASSFGSSGANSPLHF. The V call is TRBV5-4, the J call TRBJ1-6; the D gene is possibly TRBD1 (5 bases). The CDR3 has 16 residues. Trimming took 2 bases from V and 6 from J, leaving 15 bases between them. Per the germline V gene, CDR1 is SGHNT and CDR2 is YYREEE (reference sequence).

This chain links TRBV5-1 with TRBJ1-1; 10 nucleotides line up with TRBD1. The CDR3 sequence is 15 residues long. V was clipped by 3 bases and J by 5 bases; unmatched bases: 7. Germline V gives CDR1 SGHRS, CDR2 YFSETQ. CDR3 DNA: TGCGCCAGCAGCTCCGCGGGACAGGGGAGAACTGAAGCTTTCTTT. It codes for CASSSAGQGRTEAFF.

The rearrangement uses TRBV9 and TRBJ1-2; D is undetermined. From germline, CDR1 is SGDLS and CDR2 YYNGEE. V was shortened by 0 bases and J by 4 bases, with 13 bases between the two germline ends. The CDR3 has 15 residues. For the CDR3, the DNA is TGTGCCAGCAGCGTAGGGGCGACCCCTGGCTATGGCTACACCTTC. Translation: CASSVGATPGYGYTF.

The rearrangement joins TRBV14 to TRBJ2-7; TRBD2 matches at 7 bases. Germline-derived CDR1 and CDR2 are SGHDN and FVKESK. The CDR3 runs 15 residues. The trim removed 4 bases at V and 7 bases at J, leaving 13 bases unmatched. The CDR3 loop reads CASSPITGRAGEQYF. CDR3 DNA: TGTGCCAGCAGCCCCATAACGGGGAGGGCTGGGGAGCAGTACTTC.

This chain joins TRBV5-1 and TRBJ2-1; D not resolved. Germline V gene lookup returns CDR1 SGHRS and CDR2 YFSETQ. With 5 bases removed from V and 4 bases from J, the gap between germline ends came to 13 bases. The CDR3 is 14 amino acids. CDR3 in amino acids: CASRREAEYNEQFF. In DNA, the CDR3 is TGCGCCAGCAGAAGGGAAGCCGAATACAATGAGCAGTTCTTC.